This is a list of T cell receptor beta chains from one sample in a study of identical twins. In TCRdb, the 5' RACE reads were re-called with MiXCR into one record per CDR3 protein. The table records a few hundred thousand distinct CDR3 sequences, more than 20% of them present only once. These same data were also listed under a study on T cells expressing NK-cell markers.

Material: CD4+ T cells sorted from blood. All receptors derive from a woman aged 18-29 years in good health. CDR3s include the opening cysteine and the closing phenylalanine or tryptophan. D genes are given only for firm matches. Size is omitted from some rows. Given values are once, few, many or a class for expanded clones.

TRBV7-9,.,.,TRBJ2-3,TGTGCCAGCGCTTCAGGGGATACGCAGTATTTT,CASASGDTQYF
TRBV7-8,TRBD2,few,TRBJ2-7,TGTGCCAGCAGCTTAGAAAGGGCTAGCGGGGGATCCTACGAGCAGTACTTC,CASSLERASGGSYEQYF
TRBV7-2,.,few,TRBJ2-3,TGTGCCAGCAGCCTGGACCTGCCTAGCACAGATACGCAGTATTTT,CASSLDLPSTDTQYF
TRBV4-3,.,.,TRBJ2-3,TGCGCCAGCAGCCAAGAGACAGGGAGGACAGATACGCAGTATTTT,CASSQETGRTDTQYF
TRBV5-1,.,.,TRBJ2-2,TGCGCCAGCAGCCACGGGCTGAACACCGGGGAGCTGTTTTTT,CASSHGLNTGELFF
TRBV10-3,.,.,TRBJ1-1,TGTGCCATCAGTGAGCCTATAGGTGAAGCTTTCTTT,CAISEPIGEAFF
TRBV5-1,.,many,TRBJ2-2,TGTGCCAGCAGCTTACAGGGCTCCACCGGGGAGCTGTTTTTT,CASSLQGSTGELFF
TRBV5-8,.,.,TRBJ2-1,TGTGCCAGCAGCTCGGGACTCACGAGCTCCTACAATGAGCAGTTCTTC,CASSSGLTSSYNEQFF
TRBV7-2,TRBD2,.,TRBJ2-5,TGTGCCAGCAGCTTAACCCGGGGGGGAGAGACCCAGTACTTC,CASSLTRGGETQYF
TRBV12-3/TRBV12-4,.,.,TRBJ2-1,TGTGCCAGCGGGGGCGGACAGTTTGAGCAGTTCTTC,CASGGGQFEQFF
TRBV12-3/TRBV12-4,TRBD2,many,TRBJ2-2,TGTGCCAGCAGTCCCGGGACTAGGGTCAACGGGGAGCTGTTTTTT,CASSPGTRVNGELFF
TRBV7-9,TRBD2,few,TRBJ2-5,TGTGCCAGCACTGAGACTAGCGGTACCCAAGAGACCCAGTACTTC,CASTETSGTQETQYF
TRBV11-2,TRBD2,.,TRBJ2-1,TGTGCCAGCAGCTTAAGAGGCGCTAGCGGGGGGGCTGGTAGGGAGCAGTTCTTC,CASSLRGASGGAGREQFF
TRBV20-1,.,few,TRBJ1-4,TGCAGTGCTCCCGTGGGCCAGGCCGCAACTAATGAAAAACTGTTTTTT,CSAPVGQAATNEKLFF
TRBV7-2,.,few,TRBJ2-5,TGTGCCAGCAGCCGGCTCACCGTAACGGGAATAGAGACCCAGTACTTC,CASSRLTVTGIETQYF
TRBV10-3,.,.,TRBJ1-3,TGTGCCATCAGCAAGTCCGACGTGGGTGAAAACACCATATATTTT,CAISKSDVGENTIYF
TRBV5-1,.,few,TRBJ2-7,TGCGCCAGCGCGAAAACACAGGCCGGGGAGCAGTACTTC,CASAKTQAGEQYF
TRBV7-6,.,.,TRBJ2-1,TGTGCCAGCAGCCCCTCCTATCCCTACAATGAGCAGTTCTTC,CASSPSYPYNEQFF
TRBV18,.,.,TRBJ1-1,TGTGCCAGCTCACGTCACAGGGTTGAAGCTTTCTTT,CASSRHRVEAFF
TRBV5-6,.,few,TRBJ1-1,TGTGCCAGCAGTAGGGGTCGGAACACTGAAGTTTTCTTT,CASSRGRNTEVFF
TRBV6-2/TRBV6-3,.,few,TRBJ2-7,TGTGCCAGCAGCGATCACCGGTTGGCCGCTCGGTACGAGCAGTACTTC,CASSDHRLAARYEQYF
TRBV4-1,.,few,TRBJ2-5,TGCGCCAGCAGCCAAGGGGCAAGGGGCCAAGAGACCCAGTACTTC,CASSQGARGQETQYF
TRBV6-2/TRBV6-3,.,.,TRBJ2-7,TGTGCCAGCCGAGGGACTTTAAGCTCCTACGAGCAGTACTTC,CASRGTLSSYEQYF
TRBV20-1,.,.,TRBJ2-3,TGCAGTGCCAGATCCCCGGGGGCCCCCACAGATACGCAGTATTTT,CSARSPGAPTDTQYF
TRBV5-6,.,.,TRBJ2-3,TGTGCCAGCACCCCACGGCGGGCGTGGAGCACAGATACGCAGTATTTT,CASTPRRAWSTDTQYF
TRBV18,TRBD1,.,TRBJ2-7,TGTGCCAGCTCACCACGGACAGGCTTAGACGAGCAGTACTTC,CASSPRTGLDEQYF
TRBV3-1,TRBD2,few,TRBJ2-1,TGTGCCAGCAGCCAGGCGGGGGGCAGAGGAAATGAGCAGTTCTTC,CASSQAGGRGNEQFF
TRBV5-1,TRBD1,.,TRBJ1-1,TGCGCCAGCAGCTGGGGACAGGGGGCCCAAGCTTTCTTT,CASSWGQGAQAFF
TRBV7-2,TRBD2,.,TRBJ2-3,TGTGCCAGCAGCTTTAGCGGGAGTTCAGATACGCAGTATTTT,CASSFSGSSDTQYF
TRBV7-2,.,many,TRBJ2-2,TGTGCCAGCAGCCTCCGGAACACCGGGGAGCTGTTTTTT,CASSLRNTGELFF
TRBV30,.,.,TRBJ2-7,TGTGCCTGGAGTGTAGGGTTCGTCTCCGAGCAGTACTTC,CAWSVGFVSEQYF
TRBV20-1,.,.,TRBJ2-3,TGCAGTGCTCCTTGGACGCGCACAGATACGCAGTATTTT,CSAPWTRTDTQYF
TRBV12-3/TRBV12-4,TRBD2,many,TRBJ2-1,TGTGCCAGCAGTTTCCTCCGGGACTACTTGAATGAGCAGTTCTTC,CASSFLRDYLNEQFF
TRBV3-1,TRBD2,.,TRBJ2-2,TGTGCCAGCAGCCGGGTAGCGGGAGGATACACCGGGGAGCTGTTTTTT,CASSRVAGGYTGELFF
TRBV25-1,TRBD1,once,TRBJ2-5,TGTGCCAGCAGTGCACAGGGGAAGGGAAAGACCCAGTACTTC,CASSAQGKGKTQYF
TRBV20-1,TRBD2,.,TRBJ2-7,TGCAGTGCTAGAGATCCCCGTGCGGGGGGTTACGAGCAGTACTTC,CSARDPRAGGYEQYF
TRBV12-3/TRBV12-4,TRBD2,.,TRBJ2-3,TGTGCCAGCAGACTAGCGGGAGGTGGAGATACGCAGTATTTT,CASRLAGGGDTQYF
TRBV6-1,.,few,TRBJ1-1,TGTGCCAGCAATCGGAGGGAATTAAGTGCTGAAGCTTTCTTT,CASNRRELSAEAFF
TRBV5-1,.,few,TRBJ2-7,TGCGCCAGCAGCTTGAGTCAGGGAGTAACGGGCGAGCAGTACTTC,CASSLSQGVTGEQYF
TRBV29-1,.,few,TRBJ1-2,TGCAGCGTTGAAGATGTTTTCAGGCCCTGGGGCTACACCTTC,CSVEDVFRPWGYTF
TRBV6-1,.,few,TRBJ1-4,TGTGCCAGCAGTGAAGCCCGGGCCGGGAAAGAAAAACTGTTTTTT,CASSEARAGKEKLFF
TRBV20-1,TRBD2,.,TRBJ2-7,TGCAGTGCTAGGGGGACTATAGACGAGCAGTACTTC,CSARGTIDEQYF
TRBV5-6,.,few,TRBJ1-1,TGTGCCAGCAGCTTGGGTATTTTTAACACTGAAGCTTTCTTT,CASSLGIFNTEAFF
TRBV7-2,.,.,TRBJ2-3,TGTGCCAGCAGCTCGCCGGGAGATACGCAGTATTTT,CASSSPGDTQYF
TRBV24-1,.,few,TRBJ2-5,TGTGCCACCAGTGATTGGGACCGCGAGACCCAGTACTTC,CATSDWDRETQYF
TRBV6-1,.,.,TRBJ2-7,TGTGCCAGCAGTAAGCAATTGGGAGAACGGGGAAGGGGCGAGCAGTACTTC,CASSKQLGERGRGEQYF
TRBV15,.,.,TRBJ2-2,TGTGCCACCAGCAGATTAGAGTCTGGGACCGGGGAGCTGTTTTTT,CATSRLESGTGELFF
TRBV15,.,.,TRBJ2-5,TGTGCCACCAGCAGAGGGGGACAAGAGACCCAGTACTTC,CATSRGGQETQYF
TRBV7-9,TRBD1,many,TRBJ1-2,TGTGCCAGCAGCCTTCCGGGACAGCCCTATGGCTACACCTTC,CASSLPGQPYGYTF
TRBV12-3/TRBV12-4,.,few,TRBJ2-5,TGTGCCAGCAGTTTGAGCCAGGGGAGGCAAGAGACCCAGTACTTC,CASSLSQGRQETQYF
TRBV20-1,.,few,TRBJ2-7,TGCAGTGCTAGAGCGGGGACCCCGGATTACGAGCAGTACTTC,CSARAGTPDYEQYF
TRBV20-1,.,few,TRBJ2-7,TGCAGTGCTAGTCCCTGGGTAGGTTACGAGCAGTACTTC,CSASPWVGYEQYF
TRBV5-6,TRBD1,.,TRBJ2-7,TGTGCCAGCAGCTTTGGGACAGGGAGATACGAGCAGTACTTC,CASSFGTGRYEQYF
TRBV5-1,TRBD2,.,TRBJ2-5,TGCGCCAGCAGTTTTCGGACTAGCGGGTGGAGAGGGGTCCAAGAGACCCAGTACTTC,CASSFRTSGWRGVQETQYF
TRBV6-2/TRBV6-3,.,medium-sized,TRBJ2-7,TGTGCCAGCAGCAGGGGCTACGAGCAGTACTTC,CASSRGYEQYF
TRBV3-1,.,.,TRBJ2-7,TGTGCCAGCAGCCATGCAGACAGCCCACTAAACTTC,CASSHADSPLNF
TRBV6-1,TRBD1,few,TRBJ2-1,TGTGCCATCCAGGACAGGCTCGATGAGCAGTTCTTC,CAIQDRLDEQFF
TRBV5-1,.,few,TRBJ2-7,TGCGCCAGCAGCTCCACCGGGTCTCCTAGGCTCTACTACGAGCAGTACTTC,CASSSTGSPRLYYEQYF
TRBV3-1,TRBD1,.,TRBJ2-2,TGTGCCAGCAGCCAACGAGGAGGACAGGGTGTTCCCGGGGAGCTGTTTTTT,CASSQRGGQGVPGELFF
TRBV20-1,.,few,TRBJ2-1,TGCAGTGCTTCCCTACGCCTTGGTTTGGACGAGCAGTTCTTC,CSASLRLGLDEQFF